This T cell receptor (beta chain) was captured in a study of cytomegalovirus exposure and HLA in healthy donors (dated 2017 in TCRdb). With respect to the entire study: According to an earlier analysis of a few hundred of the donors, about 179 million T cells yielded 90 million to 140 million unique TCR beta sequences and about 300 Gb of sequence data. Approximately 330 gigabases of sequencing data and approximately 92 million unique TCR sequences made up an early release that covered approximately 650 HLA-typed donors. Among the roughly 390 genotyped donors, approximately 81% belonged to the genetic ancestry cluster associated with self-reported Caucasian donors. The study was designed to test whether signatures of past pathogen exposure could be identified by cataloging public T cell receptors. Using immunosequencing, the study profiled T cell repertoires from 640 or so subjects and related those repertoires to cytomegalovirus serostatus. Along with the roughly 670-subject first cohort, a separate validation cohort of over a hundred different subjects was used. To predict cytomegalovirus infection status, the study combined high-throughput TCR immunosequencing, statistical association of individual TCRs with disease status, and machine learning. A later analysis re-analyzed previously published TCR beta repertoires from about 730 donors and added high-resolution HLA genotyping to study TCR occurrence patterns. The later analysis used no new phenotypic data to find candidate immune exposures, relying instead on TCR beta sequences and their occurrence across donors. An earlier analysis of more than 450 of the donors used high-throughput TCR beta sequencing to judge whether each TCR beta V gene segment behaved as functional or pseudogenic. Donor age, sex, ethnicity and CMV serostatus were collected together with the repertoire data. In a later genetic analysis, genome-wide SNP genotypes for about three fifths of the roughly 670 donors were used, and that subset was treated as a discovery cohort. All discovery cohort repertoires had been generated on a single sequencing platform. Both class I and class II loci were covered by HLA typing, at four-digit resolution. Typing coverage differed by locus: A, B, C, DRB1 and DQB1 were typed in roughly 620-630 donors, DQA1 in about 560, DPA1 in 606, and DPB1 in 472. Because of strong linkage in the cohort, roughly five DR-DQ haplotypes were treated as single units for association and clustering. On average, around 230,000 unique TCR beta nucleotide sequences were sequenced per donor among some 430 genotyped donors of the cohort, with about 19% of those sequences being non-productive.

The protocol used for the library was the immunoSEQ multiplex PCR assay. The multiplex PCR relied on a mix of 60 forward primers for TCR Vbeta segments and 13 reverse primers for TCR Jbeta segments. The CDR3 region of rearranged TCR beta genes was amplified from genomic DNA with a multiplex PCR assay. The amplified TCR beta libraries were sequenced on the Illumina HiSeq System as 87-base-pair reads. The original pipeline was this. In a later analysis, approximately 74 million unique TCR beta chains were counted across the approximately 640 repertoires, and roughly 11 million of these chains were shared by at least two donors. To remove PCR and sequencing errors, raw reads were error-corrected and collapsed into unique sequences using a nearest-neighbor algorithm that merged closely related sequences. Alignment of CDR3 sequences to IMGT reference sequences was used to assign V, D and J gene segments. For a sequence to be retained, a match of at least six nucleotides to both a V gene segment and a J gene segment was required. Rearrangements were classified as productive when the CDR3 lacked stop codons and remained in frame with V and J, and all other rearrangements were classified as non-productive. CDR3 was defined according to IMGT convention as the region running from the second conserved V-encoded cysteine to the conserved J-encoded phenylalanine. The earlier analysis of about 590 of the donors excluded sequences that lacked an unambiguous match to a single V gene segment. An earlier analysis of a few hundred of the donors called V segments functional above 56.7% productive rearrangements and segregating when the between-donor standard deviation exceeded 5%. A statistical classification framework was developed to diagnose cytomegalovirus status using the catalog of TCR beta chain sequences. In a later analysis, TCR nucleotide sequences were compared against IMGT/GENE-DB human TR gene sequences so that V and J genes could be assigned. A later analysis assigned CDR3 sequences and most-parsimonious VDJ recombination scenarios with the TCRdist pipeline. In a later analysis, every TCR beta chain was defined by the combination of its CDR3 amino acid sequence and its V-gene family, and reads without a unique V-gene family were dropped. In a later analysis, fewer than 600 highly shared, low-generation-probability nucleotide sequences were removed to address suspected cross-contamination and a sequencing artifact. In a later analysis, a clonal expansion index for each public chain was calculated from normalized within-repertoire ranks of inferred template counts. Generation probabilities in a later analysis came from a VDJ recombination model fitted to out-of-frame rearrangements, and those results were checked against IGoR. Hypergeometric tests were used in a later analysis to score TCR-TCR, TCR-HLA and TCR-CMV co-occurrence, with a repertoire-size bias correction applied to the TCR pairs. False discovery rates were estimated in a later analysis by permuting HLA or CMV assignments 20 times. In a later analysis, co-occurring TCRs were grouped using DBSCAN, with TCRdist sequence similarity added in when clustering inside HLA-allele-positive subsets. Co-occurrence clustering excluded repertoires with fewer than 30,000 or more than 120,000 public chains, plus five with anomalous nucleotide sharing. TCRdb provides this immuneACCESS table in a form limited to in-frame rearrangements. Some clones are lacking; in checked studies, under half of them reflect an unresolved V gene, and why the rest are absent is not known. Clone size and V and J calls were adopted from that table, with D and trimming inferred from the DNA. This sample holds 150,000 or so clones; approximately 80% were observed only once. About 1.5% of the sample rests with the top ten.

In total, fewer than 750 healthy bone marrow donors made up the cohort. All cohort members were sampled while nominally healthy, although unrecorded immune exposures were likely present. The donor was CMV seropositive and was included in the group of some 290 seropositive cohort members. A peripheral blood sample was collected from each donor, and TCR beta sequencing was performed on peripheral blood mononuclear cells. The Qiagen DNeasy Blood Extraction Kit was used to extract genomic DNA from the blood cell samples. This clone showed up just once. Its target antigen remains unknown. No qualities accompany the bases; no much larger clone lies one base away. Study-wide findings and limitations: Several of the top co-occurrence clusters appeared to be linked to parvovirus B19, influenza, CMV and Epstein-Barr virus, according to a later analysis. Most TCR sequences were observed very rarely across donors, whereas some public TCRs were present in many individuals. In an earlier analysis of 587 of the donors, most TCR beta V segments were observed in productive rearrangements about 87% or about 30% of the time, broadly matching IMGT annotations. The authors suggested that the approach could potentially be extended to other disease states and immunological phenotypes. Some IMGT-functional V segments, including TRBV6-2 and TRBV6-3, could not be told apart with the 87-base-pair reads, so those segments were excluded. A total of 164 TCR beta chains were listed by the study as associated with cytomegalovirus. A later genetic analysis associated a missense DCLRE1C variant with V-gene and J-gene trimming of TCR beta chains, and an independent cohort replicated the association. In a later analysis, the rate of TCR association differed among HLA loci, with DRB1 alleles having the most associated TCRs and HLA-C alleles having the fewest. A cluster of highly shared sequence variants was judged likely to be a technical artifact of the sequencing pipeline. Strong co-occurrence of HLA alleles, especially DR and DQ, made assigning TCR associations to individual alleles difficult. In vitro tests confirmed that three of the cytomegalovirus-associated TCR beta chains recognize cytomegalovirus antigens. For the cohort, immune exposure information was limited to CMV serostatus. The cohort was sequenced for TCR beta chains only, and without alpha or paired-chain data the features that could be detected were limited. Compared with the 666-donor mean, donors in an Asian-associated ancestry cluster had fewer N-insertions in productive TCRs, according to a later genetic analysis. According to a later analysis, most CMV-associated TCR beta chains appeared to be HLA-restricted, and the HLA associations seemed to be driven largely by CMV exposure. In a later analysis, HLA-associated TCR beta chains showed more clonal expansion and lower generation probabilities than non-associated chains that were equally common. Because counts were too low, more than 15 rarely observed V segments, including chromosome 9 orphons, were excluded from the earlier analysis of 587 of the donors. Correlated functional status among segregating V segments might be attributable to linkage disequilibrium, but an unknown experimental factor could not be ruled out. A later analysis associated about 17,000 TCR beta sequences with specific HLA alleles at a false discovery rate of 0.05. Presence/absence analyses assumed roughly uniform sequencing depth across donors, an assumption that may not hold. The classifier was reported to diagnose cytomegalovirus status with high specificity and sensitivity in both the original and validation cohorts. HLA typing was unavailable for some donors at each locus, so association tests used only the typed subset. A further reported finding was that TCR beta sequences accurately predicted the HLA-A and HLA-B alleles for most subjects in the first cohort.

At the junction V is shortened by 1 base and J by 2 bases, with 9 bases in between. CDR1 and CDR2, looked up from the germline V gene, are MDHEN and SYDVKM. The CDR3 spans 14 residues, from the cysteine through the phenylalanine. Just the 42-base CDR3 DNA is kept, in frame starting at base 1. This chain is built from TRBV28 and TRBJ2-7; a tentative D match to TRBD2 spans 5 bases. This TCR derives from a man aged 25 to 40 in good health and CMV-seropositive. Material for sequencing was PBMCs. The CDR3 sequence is CASSLFGVPYEQYF. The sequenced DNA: TGTGCCAGCAGTTTATTCGGGGTACCCTACGAGCAGTACTTC.